The rows below give T cell receptor beta chains drawn from one sample of a study of metastatic and nonmetastatic thyroid tumors. TCRdb re-called the PCR reads through MiXCR. The top ten hold around 19% of the sample, which has some 33,000 clones, about 15% seen once. What was sequenced was blood. These receptor sequences come from a male donor with papillary thyroid cancer or a benign thyroid nodule (not recorded which). Some clones in this sample may be carry-over from other donors' samples. The CDR3 runs from the conserved cysteine through the conserved F or W. The D gene is left open where the match is weak. Size tells how often a clone was seen (once, few, many) or the class of an expanded clone, and some rows leave it out.

j_call	cdr3_length	v_call	d_call	clone_size	cdr3_nt	cdr3_aa
TRBJ2-5	20	TRBV7-8	NA	many	TGTGCCAGCAGCTGGCCGCGGACAGGGGGCTTACTAGCGGGAGCAGAGACCCAGTACTTC	CASSWPRTGGLLAGAETQYF
TRBJ2-5	15	TRBV6-1	TRBD1	NA	TGTGCCAGCTACGAGACAGGGGGGCTCAGCGAGACCCAGTACTTC	CASYETGGLSETQYF
TRBJ2-7	14	TRBV7-2	TRBD1	many	TGTGCCAGCAGCTCCTCAGGACAGGGCTACGAGCAGTACTTC	CASSSSGQGYEQYF
TRBJ2-1	16	TRBV11-2	NA	many	TGTGCCAGCAGCTTAGACCACTGGAGGGCCTTGAATGAGCAGTTCTTC	CASSLDHWRALNEQFF
TRBJ2-7	14	TRBV6-1	NA	many	TGTGCCAGCAGTTCCCCTCGGGGGAGCTACGAGCAGTACTTC	CASSSPRGSYEQYF
TRBJ1-6	14	TRBV30	NA	many	TGTGCCTGGGGAGGGGGAACCTATAATTCACCCCTCCACTTT	CAWGGGTYNSPLHF
TRBJ1-2	14	TRBV3-1	TRBD1	many	TGTGCCAGCAGCCGGGAACAGGGGGTAGGAGGCTACACCTTC	CASSREQGVGGYTF
TRBJ2-1	16	TRBV29-1	TRBD2	many	TGCAGCGTTGAAAAAGGGACTAGCCCCTACTACAATGAGCAGTTCTTC	CSVEKGTSPYYNEQFF
TRBJ2-1	14	TRBV28	TRBD1	many	TGTGCCAGTCGACAGGGGGCTTCCTACAATGAGCAGTTCTTC	CASRQGASYNEQFF
TRBJ2-7	15	TRBV7-2	NA	many	TGTGCCAGCAGCTCCCCCTCGGGACTCACCTACGAGCAGTACTTC	CASSSPSGLTYEQYF
TRBJ2-6	16	TRBV29-1	TRBD1	many	TGCAGCGTTGAACAGGGGGCCAATTCTGGGGCCAACGTCCTGACTTTC	CSVEQGANSGANVLTF
TRBJ2-3	16	TRBV7-3	TRBD2	many	TGTGCCAGCAGCTTAGCCCTAGCGGGAGGTGCAGATACGCAGTATTTT	CASSLALAGGADTQYF
TRBJ2-1	13	TRBV12-3/TRBV12-4	NA	NA	TGTGCCAGCAGTCTCCGTAGGTACAATGAGCAGTTCTTC	CASSLRRYNEQFF
TRBJ2-1	15	TRBV13	NA	NA	TGTGCCAGCATGGTGTCGGCGCAGTCCTACAATGAGCAGTTCTTC	CASMVSAQSYNEQFF
TRBJ2-5	15	TRBV5-1	TRBD2	many	TGCGCCAGCAGCTTAGCGGGACCGATTAGCGGGACCCAGTACTTC	CASSLAGPISGTQYF
TRBJ2-1	16	TRBV6-5	TRBD1	few	TGTGCCAGCATTTTCCGCGTACAGGGGTCCTACAATGAGCAGTTCTTC	CASIFRVQGSYNEQFF
TRBJ2-5	12	TRBV29-1	NA	many	TGCAGCGTTCTGCAGAGAGCGGAGACCCAGTACTTC	CSVLQRAETQYF
TRBJ2-7	13	TRBV19	NA	many	TGTGCCAGTAGTATCGTGGTGGGAAACGAGCAGTACTTC	CASSIVVGNEQYF
TRBJ2-7	15	TRBV4-2	NA	many	TGTGCCAGCAGCCAAGAGGGCGGGACGAATTTCGAGCAGTACTTC	CASSQEGGTNFEQYF
TRBJ2-7	13	TRBV7-6	NA	many	TGTGCCAGCAGCCCCCGACAGACCTACGAGCAGTACTTC	CASSPRQTYEQYF
TRBJ2-1	16	TRBV30	TRBD2	many	TGTGCCTGGAGTGTTGGGACTAGCGAGTTCTACAATGAGCAGTTCTTC	CAWSVGTSEFYNEQFF
TRBJ1-5	16	TRBV11-2	TRBD1	NA	TGTGCCAGCATCCTCGACCGGACAGGGGCCTATCAGCCCCAGCATTTT	CASILDRTGAYQPQHF